The clone carrying this TCR beta chain turned up a few times. The data belong to a study of T-cell memory formation after mild COVID-19. TCRdb re-derived calls from the 5' RACE reads in MiXCR, one entry per CDR3 protein. The sample includes about 260,000 distinct CDR3 sequences, around 15% seen only once; the top ten take about a fifth. The CDR3 covers 16 residues. Germline assignment: CDR1 SGHTA and CDR2 FQGNSA. The V gene lost 5 bases and the J gene lost 3 bases, with 14 bases spanning the gap. Sequenced input: PBMCs or a T cell subset sorted from them (not recorded which). The TCR comes from a man aged 18 to 35 who had mild COVID-19 (a few samples of this study predate the infection). Cell type and time point are not known. This chain connects TRBV7-2 to TRBJ2-6; tentative D call: TRBD1 (6 bases). CDR3 protein: CASSEETGYGANVLTF. The CDR3 DNA is TGTGCCAGCAGCGAGGAAACAGGGTATGGGGCCAACGTCCTGACTTTC.